Shown below are 9 T cell receptor beta chains from a single sample sequenced in a study of molecular identifiers for immune sequencing clone quantification (dated by TCRdb to the late 2010s). The library was made by PCR. Sequencing relied on an Illumina HiSeq 4000. TCRdb reworked the public reads: Q25 trimming with fastp, MiXCR clone assembly, productive beta chains retained. Each CDR3 protein appears once, grouped with its most common genes and DNA. The sample table records 68,000 or so distinct CDR3 sequences; 15% to 20% of these occur just once. The top ten constitute under 1.5% of the sample. The source material was naive CD8+ T cells from blood, with Jurkat cell RNA spiked in. The sample's cell subset or site label, in plain terms: FACS-sorted CD8+CD4-CCR7+CD45RA+ naive T cells. These receptors all come from a human donor in good health. Some libraries in this study had Jurkat cell RNA spiked in.

Ten or more counts support this clonotype. The rearrangement uses TRBV24-1 and TRBJ2-3, with 7 bases that match TRBD1. Per the germline V gene, CDR1 is KGHDR and CDR2 is SFDVKD. V lost 6 bases, J lost 4 bases, and 15 bases stayed unmatched. This CDR3 comprises 17 residues. The CDR3 bases are TGTGCCACCAGTCAACCGGGACAGCCTCTTTCCCCAGATACGCAGTATTTT. The encoded protein is CATSQPGQPLSPDTQYF.

This chain uses TRBV10-3 with TRBJ2-7; unclear D gene. The CDR3 loop spans 13 amino acids. Looked up from germline, CDR1 is ENHRY and CDR2 is SYGVKD. V lost 8 bases and J 3 bases, leaving 14 bases between the germline ends. DNA of the CDR3: TGTGCCATCGCCCGCGCAGCCTTCTACGAGCAGTACTTC. This gives the protein CAIARAAFYEQYF.

This clonotype was recorded many times. The chain carries TRBV28 and TRBJ2-4; D gene ambiguous. V gave up 3 bases and J gave up 5 bases, with 11 bases separating them. The CDR3 loop spans 14 amino acids. CDR1 is MDHEN and CDR2 is SYDVKM in the germline V gene. The CDR3 DNA reads as TGTGCCAGCAGTTTTGGGTCCACCGAAAACATTCAGTACTTC. Its translation: CASSFGSTENIQYF.

This clonotype was detected many times. This sequence joins TRBV13 and TRBJ2-3; perhaps TRBD2 as D (5 bases). Germline lookup yields CDR1 PRHDT and CDR2 FYEKMQ (reference sequence). The CDR3 length is 14 residues. Trimming stripped 4 bases from V and 6 bases from J, with 14 bases between. CDR3 residues: CASSSIDYSDTQYF. The CDR3, as DNA: TGTGCCAGCAGCTCCATTGACTACTCGGATACGCAGTATTTT.

Ten or more counts support this clonotype. The rearrangement links TRBV7-2 to TRBJ2-1; D may correspond to TRBD1 or TRBD2 (5 bases each). The CDR3 has 15 amino acids. The germline V gene encodes CDR1 SGHTA and CDR2 FQGNSA. V shed 1 base and J shed 2 bases, with 9 bases lying between them. Written as DNA, the CDR3 is TGTGCCAGCAGCTTAGTTGGGGGACCCTACAATGAGCAGTTCTTC. This gives the protein CASSLVGGPYNEQFF.

This clonotype was recorded at least ten times. The chain is built from TRBV20-1 and TRBJ2-2; the D is unclear. This CDR3 has 16 residues. Trimming pared 1 base from V and 1 base from J, leaving 13 bases between. Germline CDR1 and CDR2: DFQATT and SNEGSKA (reference sequence). The CDR3 region has the DNA TGCAGTGCTAGAGGGGTAGGCGGATTGAACACCGGGGAGCTGTTTTTT. It yields the protein CSARGVGGLNTGELFF.

At least ten counts were recorded for this clonotype. The chain combines TRBV13 with TRBJ2-5; D ambiguous. The CDR3 is made up of 15 amino acids. V was trimmed by 6 bases and J by 5 bases, leaving 19 bases between them. Per the germline V gene, CDR1 is PRHDT and CDR2 is FYEKMQ (reference sequence). CDR3 residues: CASSARGSLQETQYF. CDR3 nucleotides: TGTGCCAGCAGTGCTCGCGGTAGCCTTCAGGAGACCCAGTACTTC.

In this sample, this clonotype turned up many times. This chain joins TRBV28 and TRBJ1-2, with 7 bases lining up with TRBD1. Germline trimming cut 4 bases from V and 2 bases from J; bases unmatched to any gene: 16. The length of the CDR3 is 18 residues. CDR1 is MDHEN and CDR2 is SYDVKM in the germline V gene. The CDR3 nucleotides are TGTGCCAGCAGTTCCTACCCCTGGGGGACAGCTATCAACTATGGCTACACCTTC. As protein: CASSSYPWGTAINYGYTF.

In this sample, this clonotype turned up a few times. The J gene is TRBJ2-1, the V gene TRBV7-9, with a weak D call TRBD1 (6 bases). CDR1 is SEHNR, CDR2 FQNEAQ, per germline (reference sequence). V gave up 0 bases and J gave up 8 bases, with 11 bases separating them. This CDR3 region has 14 residues. CDR3 bases: TGTGCCAGCAGCTTAGCCATGACAGGCGATGAGCAGTTCTTC. This gives the protein CASSLAMTGDEQFF.